The rows below give T cell receptor beta chains drawn from one sample of a study of shared clonotypes between healthy human individuals. Sequencing was performed with immunoSEQ multiplex PCR; in TCRdb, only in-frame clones are kept and a portion is missing. The sample comprises about 2,100,000 clones, about 93% of which are singletons, and about 1.8% rests with the top ten. Specimen: naive CD8+ T cells from PBMCs. These TCRs come from a young man in good health. Some clones in this sample may be carry-over from other donors' samples. CDR3s include the opening cysteine and the closing phenylalanine or tryptophan. The D gene is left open where the match is weak. Clone size, where shown, is once, few, many, or a class for clones that have expanded.

v_gene: TRBV6-1
abundance: once
d_gene: .
j_gene: TRBJ2-1
CDR3aa: CASAPPAESVQFF
CDR3nt: TGTGCCAGCGCCCCCCCTGCAGAATCTGTACAGTTCTTC

v_gene: TRBV28
abundance: .
d_gene: .
j_gene: TRBJ2-5
CDR3aa: CASRDSSQETQYF
CDR3nt: TGTGCCAGCAGGGACAGCAGCCAAGAGACCCAGTACTTC

v_gene: TRBV6-4
abundance: .
d_gene: .
j_gene: TRBJ2-1
CDR3aa: CASSERASSYNEQFF
CDR3nt: TGTGCCAGCAGTGAGCGGGCCAGCTCCTACAATGAGCAGTTCTTC

v_gene: TRBV29-1
abundance: .
d_gene: .
j_gene: TRBJ1-2
CDR3aa: CSARASGPYGYTF
CDR3nt: TGCAGCGCACGGGCCTCAGGCCCCTATGGCTACACCTTC

v_gene: TRBV19
abundance: .
d_gene: TRBD1
j_gene: TRBJ1-5
CDR3aa: CASNSGTGNQPQHF
CDR3nt: TGTGCCAGTAACTCCGGGACAGGGAATCAGCCCCAGCATTTT

v_gene: TRBV11-2
abundance: .
d_gene: TRBD2
j_gene: TRBJ2-1
CDR3aa: CASSGREGFYNEQFF
CDR3nt: TGTGCCAGCAGCGGCCGGGAGGGCTTCTACAATGAGCAGTTCTTC

v_gene: TRBV6-5
abundance: .
d_gene: TRBD1
j_gene: TRBJ2-7
CDR3aa: CASSFRGQGAGEQYF
CDR3nt: TGTGCCAGCAGTTTTCGGGGACAGGGGGCAGGGGAGCAGTACTTC

v_gene: TRBV27
abundance: .
d_gene: .
j_gene: TRBJ2-1
CDR3aa: CASSLGWAEQFF
CDR3nt: TGTGCCAGCAGTTTAGGGTGGGCAGAGCAGTTCTTC

v_gene: TRBV9
abundance: .
d_gene: .
j_gene: TRBJ2-7
CDR3aa: CASSGSQGLAGDKQYF
CDR3nt: TGTGCCAGCAGTGGAAGTCAAGGGCTAGCAGGAGACAAGCAGTACTTC

v_gene: TRBV7-2
abundance: .
d_gene: TRBD2
j_gene: TRBJ2-3
CDR3aa: CASSRGTSGYTDTQYF
CDR3nt: TGTGCCAGCAGCCGCGGGACTAGCGGCTACACAGATACGCAGTATTTT

v_gene: TRBV7-3
abundance: .
d_gene: .
j_gene: TRBJ2-1
CDR3aa: CASSFGGSDEQFF
CDR3nt: TGTGCCAGCAGCTTCGGGGGATCAGATGAGCAGTTCTTC

v_gene: TRBV2
abundance: .
d_gene: .
j_gene: TRBJ2-1
CDR3aa: CASSERGPHSYNEQFF
CDR3nt: TGTGCCAGCAGTGAAAGGGGCCCGCACTCCTACAATGAGCAGTTCTTC

v_gene: TRBV27
abundance: .
d_gene: TRBD2
j_gene: TRBJ2-7
CDR3aa: CASSLSAGGATYEQYF
CDR3nt: TGTGCCAGCAGTTTATCGGCGGGGGGTGCCACCTACGAGCAGTACTTC

v_gene: TRBV15
abundance: .
d_gene: .
j_gene: TRBJ2-3
CDR3aa: CATNRQSANTDTQYF
CDR3nt: TGTGCCACCAACAGACAGTCGGCGAACACAGATACGCAGTATTTT

v_gene: TRBV5-6
abundance: .
d_gene: .
j_gene: TRBJ1-5
CDR3aa: CASSPGVRNNQPQHF
CDR3nt: TGTGCCAGCAGCCCGGGGGTGAGGAACAATCAGCCCCAGCATTTT

v_gene: TRBV4-1
abundance: .
d_gene: TRBD2
j_gene: TRBJ2-1
CDR3aa: CASSPSVSGGFYNEQFF
CDR3nt: TGCGCCAGCAGCCCTTCGGTGTCGGGGGGATTCTACAATGAGCAGTTCTTC

v_gene: TRBV14
abundance: .
d_gene: .
j_gene: TRBJ2-1
CDR3aa: CASSQVYGQGPSDEQFF
CDR3nt: TGTGCCAGCAGCCAAGTTTATGGTCAGGGGCCCTCGGATGAGCAGTTCTTC

v_gene: TRBV19
abundance: .
d_gene: TRBD1
j_gene: TRBJ2-7
CDR3aa: CASSAWYGTGNEQYF
CDR3nt: TGTGCCAGTAGTGCGTGGTATGGGACAGGGAACGAGCAGTACTTC

v_gene: TRBV27
abundance: .
d_gene: TRBD2
j_gene: TRBJ2-5
CDR3aa: CASSPLAGVYIQETQYF
CDR3nt: TGTGCCAGCAGTCCCCTAGCGGGAGTGTACATCCAAGAGACCCAGTACTTC

v_gene: TRBV7-9
abundance: .
d_gene: TRBD2
j_gene: TRBJ2-1
CDR3aa: CASSLDAASGDNEQFF
CDR3nt: TGTGCCAGCAGCTTAGATGCGGCTAGCGGGGACAATGAGCAGTTCTTC

v_gene: TRBV9
abundance: .
d_gene: .
j_gene: TRBJ1-3
CDR3aa: CASSPSGVAGNTIYF
CDR3nt: TGTGCCAGCAGCCCGTCGGGGGTTGCTGGAAACACCATATATTTT

v_gene: TRBV9
abundance: .
d_gene: TRBD2
j_gene: TRBJ2-3
CDR3aa: CASSSDSGSMADTQYF
CDR3nt: TGTGCCAGCAGCTCCGATAGCGGGAGTATGGCAGATACGCAGTATTTT

v_gene: TRBV29-1
abundance: .
d_gene: .
j_gene: TRBJ1-2
CDR3aa: CSATGLYGYTF
CDR3nt: TGCAGCGCAACAGGACTCTATGGCTACACCTTC

v_gene: TRBV11-2
abundance: .
d_gene: TRBD2
j_gene: TRBJ2-3
CDR3aa: CASSLGDSGRRTDTQYF
CDR3nt: TGTGCCAGCAGCTTAGGGGATAGCGGGAGGCGAACAGATACGCAGTATTTT

v_gene: TRBV28
abundance: .
d_gene: .
j_gene: TRBJ2-1
CDR3aa: CASSIPGSPNEQFF
CDR3nt: TGTGCCAGCAGTATTCCGGGATCACCCAATGAGCAGTTCTTC

v_gene: TRBV30
abundance: .
d_gene: .
j_gene: TRBJ2-5
CDR3aa: CAWSVRVRELGETQYF
CDR3nt: TGTGCCTGGAGTGTTAGGGTTCGGGAGTTAGGAGAGACCCAGTACTTC

v_gene: TRBV29-1
abundance: .
d_gene: TRBD2
j_gene: TRBJ2-5
CDR3aa: CSVNPTSGSTQYF
CDR3nt: TGCAGCGTTAACCCTACTAGCGGGAGTACCCAGTACTTC

v_gene: TRBV2
abundance: .
d_gene: TRBD1
j_gene: TRBJ1-3
CDR3aa: CASSGQAHFSSGNTIYF
CDR3nt: TGTGCCAGCAGCGGACAGGCCCACTTCAGCTCTGGAAACACCATATATTTT

v_gene: TRBV19
abundance: few
d_gene: .
j_gene: TRBJ2-6
CDR3aa: CASRASGANVLTF
CDR3nt: TGTGCCAGTAGGGCCTCTGGGGCCAACGTCCTGACTTTC

v_gene: TRBV15
abundance: .
d_gene: .
j_gene: TRBJ2-7
CDR3aa: CATSTGSEQYF
CDR3nt: TGTGCCACCAGCACAGGGTCCGAGCAGTACTTC

v_gene: TRBV11-2
abundance: .
d_gene: TRBD1
j_gene: TRBJ1-4
CDR3aa: CASSSGPGTANEKLFF
CDR3nt: TGTGCCAGCAGCTCAGGTCCCGGGACAGCGAATGAAAAACTGTTTTTT

v_gene: TRBV18
abundance: .
d_gene: .
j_gene: TRBJ2-7
CDR3aa: CASSLETGTLRVQYF
CDR3nt: TGTGCCAGCTCACTAGAAACGGGGACACTACGAGTGCAGTACTTC

v_gene: TRBV29-1
abundance: .
d_gene: TRBD2
j_gene: TRBJ2-1
CDR3aa: CSVDGGSSYNEQFF
CDR3nt: TGCAGCGTTGACGGCGGGAGCTCCTACAATGAGCAGTTCTTC

v_gene: TRBV19
abundance: .
d_gene: .
j_gene: TRBJ1-1
CDR3aa: CASSISGTPLNTEAFF
CDR3nt: TGTGCCAGTAGTATATCAGGGACACCTTTGAACACTGAAGCTTTCTTT

v_gene: TRBV7-3
abundance: .
d_gene: TRBD2
j_gene: TRBJ2-1
CDR3aa: CASSPRTSGRLPYNEQFF
CDR3nt: TGTGCCAGCAGCCCCCGGACTAGCGGGAGACTACCCTACAATGAGCAGTTCTTC

v_gene: TRBV29-1
abundance: .
d_gene: .
j_gene: TRBJ1-4
CDR3aa: CSVDTGALNEKLFF
CDR3nt: TGCAGCGTTGACACCGGGGCCCTTAATGAAAAACTGTTTTTT

v_gene: TRBV15
abundance: .
d_gene: TRBD1
j_gene: TRBJ2-1
CDR3aa: CATSRVGMRDRVGNEQFF
CDR3nt: TGTGCCACCAGCAGAGTGGGGATGCGGGACAGGGTTGGGAATGAGCAGTTCTTC

v_gene: TRBV7-9
abundance: .
d_gene: TRBD1
j_gene: TRBJ2-1
CDR3aa: CASSSGQGVYNEQFF
CDR3nt: TGTGCCAGCAGCTCCGGACAGGGGGTTTACAATGAGCAGTTCTTC

v_gene: TRBV15
abundance: .
d_gene: .
j_gene: TRBJ1-1
CDR3aa: CATSRDFAVRNTEAFF
CDR3nt: TGTGCCACCAGCAGAGATTTCGCAGTTAGGAACACTGAAGCTTTCTTT

v_gene: TRBV4-2
abundance: once
d_gene: TRBD2
j_gene: TRBJ2-3
CDR3aa: CASSQGPRLAGDEDTQYF
CDR3nt: TGTGCCAGCAGCCAAGGTCCTCGCCTAGCGGGAGATGAAGATACGCAGTATTTT

v_gene: TRBV7-9
abundance: .
d_gene: .
j_gene: TRBJ2-3
CDR3aa: CASSLARLSTDTQYF
CDR3nt: TGTGCCAGCAGCTTAGCGCGACTTTCCACAGATACGCAGTATTTT

v_gene: TRBV19
abundance: .
d_gene: .
j_gene: TRBJ2-3
CDR3aa: CASSILFGDTQYF
CDR3nt: TGTGCCAGTAGTATCTTGTTCGGGGATACGCAGTATTTT

v_gene: TRBV18
abundance: .
d_gene: TRBD2
j_gene: TRBJ2-7
CDR3aa: CASSPTSGRLNSPYEQYF
CDR3nt: TGTGCCAGCTCACCGACTAGCGGGAGACTAAACTCCCCCTACGAGCAGTACTTC

v_gene: TRBV7-3
abundance: few
d_gene: .
j_gene: TRBJ2-1
CDR3aa: CASSLVGGTNEQFF
CDR3nt: TGTGCCAGCAGCTTAGTGGGAGGTACTAATGAGCAGTTCTTC

v_gene: TRBV10-3
abundance: .
d_gene: .
j_gene: TRBJ1-5
CDR3aa: CAISESWEGESNQPQHF
CDR3nt: TGTGCCATCAGTGAGTCGTGGGAGGGCGAAAGCAATCAGCCCCAGCATTTT

v_gene: TRBV9
abundance: .
d_gene: .
j_gene: TRBJ2-2
CDR3aa: CASSVIPNTGELFF
CDR3nt: TGTGCCAGCAGCGTGATACCAAACACCGGGGAGCTGTTTTTT

v_gene: TRBV19
abundance: once
d_gene: .
j_gene: TRBJ1-1
CDR3aa: CASSIQGLPNTEAFF
CDR3nt: TGTGCCAGTAGTATTCAGGGCCTCCCGAACACTGAAGCTTTCTTT